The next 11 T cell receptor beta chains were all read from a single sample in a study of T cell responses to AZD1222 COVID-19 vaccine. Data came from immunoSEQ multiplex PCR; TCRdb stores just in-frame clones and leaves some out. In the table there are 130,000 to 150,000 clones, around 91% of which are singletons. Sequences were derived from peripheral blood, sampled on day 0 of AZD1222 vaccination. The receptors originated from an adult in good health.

This chain's CDR3 is CASSYDRGRPNTEAFF. The CDR3 DNA sequence: TGTGCCAGCAGTTACGACAGAGGTCGACCGAACACTGAAGCTTTCTTT. This sequence joins TRBV6-6 and TRBJ1-1, with a possible D match to TRBD1 (5 bases). This CDR3 contains 16 residues. Germline-derived CDR1 and CDR2 are MNHNY and SVGAGI (reference sequence). V lost 2 bases to trimming and J lost 1 base, with 14 bases between them.

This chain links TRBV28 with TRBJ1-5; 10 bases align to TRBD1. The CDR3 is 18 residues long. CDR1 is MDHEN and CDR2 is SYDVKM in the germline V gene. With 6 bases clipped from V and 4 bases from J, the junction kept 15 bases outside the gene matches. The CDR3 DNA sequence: TGTGCCAGCAGACCTGACAGGGGGCTTTTATTGTCTAATCAGCCCCAGCATTTT. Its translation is CASRPDRGLLLSNQPQHF.

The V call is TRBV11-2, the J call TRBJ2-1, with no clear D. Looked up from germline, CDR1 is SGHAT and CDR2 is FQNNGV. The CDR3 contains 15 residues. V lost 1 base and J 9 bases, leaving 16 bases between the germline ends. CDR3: CASSLVVGPVGEQFF. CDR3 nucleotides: TGTGCCAGCAGCTTAGTGGTGGGCCCCGTTGGTGAGCAGTTCTTC.

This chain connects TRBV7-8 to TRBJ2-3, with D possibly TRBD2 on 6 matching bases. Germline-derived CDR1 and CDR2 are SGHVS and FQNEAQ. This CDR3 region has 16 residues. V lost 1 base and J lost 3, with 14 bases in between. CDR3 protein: CASSLGGLEGTDTQYF. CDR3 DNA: TGTGCCAGCAGCTTAGGGGGACTGGAGGGGACAGATACGCAGTATTTT.

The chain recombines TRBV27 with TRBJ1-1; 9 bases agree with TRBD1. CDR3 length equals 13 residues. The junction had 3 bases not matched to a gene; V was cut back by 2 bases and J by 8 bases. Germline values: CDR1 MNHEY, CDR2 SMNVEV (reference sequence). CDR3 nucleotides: TGTGCCAGCAGTTTAACGGACAGGGGAGAAGCTTTCTTT. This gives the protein CASSLTDRGEAFF.

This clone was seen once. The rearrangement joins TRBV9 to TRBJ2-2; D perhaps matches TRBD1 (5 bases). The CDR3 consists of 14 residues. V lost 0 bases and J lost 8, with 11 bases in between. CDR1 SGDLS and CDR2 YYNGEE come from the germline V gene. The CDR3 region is CASSVDGAWGELFF. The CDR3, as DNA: TGTGCCAGCAGCGTAGATGGGGCTTGGGGGGAGCTGTTTTTT.

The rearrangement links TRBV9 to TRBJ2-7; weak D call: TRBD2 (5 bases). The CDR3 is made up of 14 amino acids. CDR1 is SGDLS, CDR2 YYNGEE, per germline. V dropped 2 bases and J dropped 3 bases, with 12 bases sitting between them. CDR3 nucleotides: TGTGCCAGCAGCGTGGAAGGGAGCGACTACGAGCAGTACTTC. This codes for CASSVEGSDYEQYF.

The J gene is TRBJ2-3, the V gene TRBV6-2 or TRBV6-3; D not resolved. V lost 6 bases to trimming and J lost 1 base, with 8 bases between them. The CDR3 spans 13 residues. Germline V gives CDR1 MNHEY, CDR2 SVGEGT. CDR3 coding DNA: TGTGCCAGCAGGCCTACAGGCACAGATACGCAGTATTTT. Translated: CASRPTGTDTQYF.

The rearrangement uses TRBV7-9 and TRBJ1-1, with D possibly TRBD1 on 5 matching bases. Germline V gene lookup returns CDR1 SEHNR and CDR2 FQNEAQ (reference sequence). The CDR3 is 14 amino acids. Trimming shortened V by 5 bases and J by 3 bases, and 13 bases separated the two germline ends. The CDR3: CASSPPRGDTEAFF. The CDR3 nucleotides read TGTGCCAGCAGCCCCCCGAGGGGAGACACTGAAGCTTTCTTT.

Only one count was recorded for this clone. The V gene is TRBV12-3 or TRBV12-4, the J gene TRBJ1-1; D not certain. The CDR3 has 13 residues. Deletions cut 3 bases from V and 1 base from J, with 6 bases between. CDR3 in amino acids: CASSLVGNTEAFF. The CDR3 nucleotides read TGTGCCAGCAGTTTGGTAGGGAACACTGAAGCTTTCTTT.

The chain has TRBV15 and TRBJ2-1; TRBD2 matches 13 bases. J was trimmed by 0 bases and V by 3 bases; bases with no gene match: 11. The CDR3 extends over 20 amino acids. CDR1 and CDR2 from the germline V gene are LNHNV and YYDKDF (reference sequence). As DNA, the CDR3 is TGTGCCACCAGCAGTACTAGCGGGAGGGCCGCGATGAGCTCCTACAATGAGCAGTTCTTC. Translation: CATSSTSGRAAMSSYNEQFF.